A single TCR beta chain is shown here with its context. Its specificity is unknown. This entry comes from a study of T cell responses to AZD1222 COVID-19 vaccine. Some second doses came at about 4 weeks and others at about 12 weeks; these were pooled. Sequenced by immunoSEQ multiplex PCR; TCRdb stores in-frame clones only, minus some. In the table there are 150,000 to 250,000 clones, 91% of which are singletons. Broader study findings: Baseline seropositivity occurred in only six AZD1222 recipients.

CDR1 and CDR2 (germline): SGHTA, FQGNSA. The CDR3 sequence is 16 residues long. After removal of 1 base from V and 1 base from J, the junction contained 6 bases not matched to a gene. This receptor was identified in an adult who received the AZD1222 COVID-19 vaccine. This chain joins TRBV7-2 and TRBJ2-7; 8 positions agree with TRBD2. The sample consisted of peripheral blood, taken 28 days after the second AZD1222 dose. The CDR3 loop is CASSLDSSGSSYEQYF. Here the CDR3 DNA reads TGTGCCAGCAGCTTAGACTCTAGCGGGTCATCCTACGAGCAGTACTTC.